This is a list of T cell receptor beta chains from one sample in a study of T cell responses to AZD1222 COVID-19 vaccine. The assay was immunoSEQ multiplex PCR, and TCRdb's table has in-frame clones only and misses some. The table records about 120,000 clones, around 90% of them present only once. Sample: peripheral blood, taken on day 0 of AZD1222 vaccination. The receptors stem from an adult in good health. Each CDR3 is given with its conserved first and last residue. Fields, in order: V gene, J gene, clone size, CDR3 protein. Clone size is not always given. Where it is, it says once, few, many or a class for expanded clones.

>TRBV6-5|TRBJ2-2|NA
CASSKRFGELFF
>TRBV7-8|TRBJ2-2|NA
CASSLVVGTGVVGTGELFF
>TRBV19|TRBJ1-1|NA
CASSMGASTEAFF
>TRBV20-1|TRBJ2-7|NA
CSASIGGGAYYEQYF
>TRBV30|TRBJ2-5|NA
CAWNGGRETQYF
>TRBV5-1|TRBJ2-5|NA
CASSSGSGETQYF
>TRBV6-5|TRBJ1-1|NA
CASVMNTEAFF
>TRBV30|TRBJ2-1|NA
CALGTGQAYNEQFF
>TRBV24-1|TRBJ2-2|NA
CATRQGNTGELFF
>TRBV5-1|TRBJ2-1|NA
CASSHVAGLAGGDNEQFF
>TRBV14|TRBJ2-2|once
CASSPHTGELFF
>TRBV6-2/TRBV6-3|TRBJ1-5|NA
CASSYAGTGGSNQPQHF
>TRBV19|TRBJ1-1|NA
CASSIFMRSGGRTEAFF
>TRBV28|TRBJ2-3|NA
CASTSRGSLTDTQYF
>TRBV7-9|TRBJ1-1|NA
CASSNSNTEAFF
>TRBV30|TRBJ2-3|NA
CAWSVNGNTQYF
>TRBV29-1|TRBJ1-3|NA
CSVEEGAKSSGNTIYF
>TRBV12-3/TRBV12-4|TRBJ1-5|once
CASRLRGDQPQHF
>TRBV12-3/TRBV12-4|TRBJ2-3|NA
CASRRDGYTQYF
>TRBV19|TRBJ1-2|NA
CASSRDRAFGYTF
>TRBV10-3|TRBJ2-2|NA
CAISDHKGPVNTGELFF
>TRBV2|TRBJ1-4|NA
CASGGQENEKLFF
>TRBV6-2/TRBV6-3|TRBJ1-5|NA
CASSYSIVPGQGFNQPQHF
>TRBV6-4|TRBJ2-5|NA
CASSDGLCGGVGETQYF
>TRBV29-1|TRBJ2-1|NA
CSVELGDNLSYEQFF